Listed below are T cell receptor beta chains from one sample, sequenced in a study of shared clonotypes between healthy human individuals. Clones were read by immunoSEQ multiplex PCR, and TCRdb kept only the in-frame ones, dropping some. In the table there are 2 million or so clones, over 85% of which are singletons. The sequenced sample was naive CD8+ T cells sorted from blood. The receptors originated from a man aged 18 to 29 in good health. Each CDR3 is given with its conserved first and last residue. D genes are given only for firm matches. Only part of the rows carry a size: once, few, many, or a class if the clone is expanded.

d_call: -; v_call: TRBV7-2; j_call: TRBJ1-4; clone_size: once; cdr3_nt: TGTGCCAGCAGCTTAGATGGGGTAAAACTGTTTTTT; cdr3_aa: CASSLDGVKLFF
d_call: -; v_call: TRBV5-6; j_call: TRBJ2-1; clone_size: -; cdr3_nt: TGTGCCAGCAGCTTTTTGATGGACTCGCACAATGAGCAGTTCTTC; cdr3_aa: CASSFLMDSHNEQFF
d_call: TRBD1; v_call: TRBV10-3; j_call: TRBJ1-2; clone_size: -; cdr3_nt: TGTGCCATCAGTGAGGATGGGGACAGGGATCGAGATGGCTACACCTTC; cdr3_aa: CAISEDGDRDRDGYTF
d_call: -; v_call: TRBV30; j_call: TRBJ2-3; clone_size: -; cdr3_nt: TGTGCCTGGAGTGCATACGAAGATACGCAGTATTTT; cdr3_aa: CAWSAYEDTQYF
d_call: -; v_call: TRBV11-2; j_call: TRBJ2-7; clone_size: -; cdr3_nt: TGTGCCAGCAGCTTAGATGGCGGACGGGACGAGCAGTACTTC; cdr3_aa: CASSLDGGRDEQYF
d_call: TRBD2; v_call: TRBV4-1; j_call: TRBJ2-1; clone_size: -; cdr3_nt: TGCGCCAGCACCCTCGGGGCGGGAGTGCGCAATGAGCAGTTCTTC; cdr3_aa: CASTLGAGVRNEQFF
d_call: TRBD1; v_call: TRBV27; j_call: TRBJ1-6; clone_size: -; cdr3_nt: TGTGCCAGCAGTTTATTGGGACAGGTGAATTCACCCCTCCACTTT; cdr3_aa: CASSLLGQVNSPLHF
d_call: -; v_call: TRBV30; j_call: TRBJ2-4; clone_size: -; cdr3_nt: TGTGCCTGGAGTGGCGACAACTCCAAAAACATTCAGTACTTC; cdr3_aa: CAWSGDNSKNIQYF
d_call: -; v_call: TRBV11-1; j_call: TRBJ2-7; clone_size: -; cdr3_nt: TGTGCCAGCAGCTTTATCCAGGGAACCTACGAGCAGTACTTC; cdr3_aa: CASSFIQGTYEQYF
d_call: -; v_call: TRBV28; j_call: TRBJ2-7; clone_size: -; cdr3_nt: TGTGCCAGCAGTATCCGAACAGGGCCTTACTCCTACGAGCAGTACTTC; cdr3_aa: CASSIRTGPYSYEQYF
d_call: TRBD2; v_call: TRBV7-2; j_call: TRBJ2-3; clone_size: -; cdr3_nt: TGTGCCAGCAGCTCCCCTGGGACTAGCGGGAGCCCGCTCACAGATACGCAGTATTTT; cdr3_aa: CASSSPGTSGSPLTDTQYF
d_call: -; v_call: TRBV7-9; j_call: TRBJ2-5; clone_size: -; cdr3_nt: TGTGCCAGCAGCCCCCGGGACGGGCAAGAGACCCAGTACTTC; cdr3_aa: CASSPRDGQETQYF
d_call: -; v_call: TRBV6-6; j_call: TRBJ1-2; clone_size: once; cdr3_nt: TGTGCCAGCATTACGGTAAACTATGGCTACACCTTC; cdr3_aa: CASITVNYGYTF
d_call: -; v_call: TRBV7-9; j_call: TRBJ1-1; clone_size: -; cdr3_nt: TGTGCCAGCAGCTTACCTATGAACACTGAAGCTTTCTTT; cdr3_aa: CASSLPMNTEAFF
d_call: -; v_call: TRBV19; j_call: TRBJ2-7; clone_size: -; cdr3_nt: TGTGCCAGTTCCCTACGAGGAGGTAACGAGCAGTACTTC; cdr3_aa: CASSLRGGNEQYF
d_call: TRBD2; v_call: TRBV9; j_call: TRBJ2-7; clone_size: -; cdr3_nt: TGTGCCAGCAGCGGAGCGGGGACCCCTTTAGAGCAGTACTTC; cdr3_aa: CASSGAGTPLEQYF
d_call: -; v_call: TRBV11-1; j_call: TRBJ2-7; clone_size: -; cdr3_nt: TGTGCCAGCAGGGTTGGGGGGCTCGACGAGCAGTACTTC; cdr3_aa: CASRVGGLDEQYF
d_call: -; v_call: TRBV7-2; j_call: TRBJ2-1; clone_size: -; cdr3_nt: TGTGCCAGCAGCTTAGGGACCTGGTCGGGGCAGAACAATGAGCAGTTCTTC; cdr3_aa: CASSLGTWSGQNNEQFF
d_call: TRBD1; v_call: TRBV7-9; j_call: TRBJ2-7; clone_size: -; cdr3_nt: TGTGCCAGCAGCTTGACAGGGATGGGGTACGAGCAGTACTTC; cdr3_aa: CASSLTGMGYEQYF
d_call: -; v_call: TRBV9; j_call: TRBJ1-1; clone_size: few; cdr3_nt: TGTGCCAGCAGCGTAGTCCAAGGGTTAGACACTGAAGCTTTCTTT; cdr3_aa: CASSVVQGLDTEAFF
d_call: -; v_call: TRBV4-3; j_call: TRBJ1-2; clone_size: -; cdr3_nt: TGCGCCAGCAGCCAACTATTCGTCTTGGAGGAATTAAACTATGGCTACACCTTC; cdr3_aa: CASSQLFVLEELNYGYTF